Below, 27 T cell receptor beta chains from the same sample are listed, as sequenced in a study of blood T cell repertoires in COVID-19. Repertoires were generated with immunoSEQ multiplex PCR, while TCRdb's copy carries only in-frame clones and drops some. The sample has about 130,000 clones, 87% seen once. Sequencing used peripheral blood. Receptors were obtained from a man between 50 and 59 years old with active COVID-19.

V and J are TRBV12-3 or TRBV12-4 and TRBJ1-1, with no clear D. This CDR3 spans 11 amino acids. V lost 3 bases to trimming and J lost 7 bases, with 6 bases between them. The CDR3 DNA reads TGTGCCAGCAGTTTCACCGGTGAAGCTTTCTTT. It is translated as CASSFTGEAFF.

This clone has only a few counts. The chain carries TRBV2 and TRBJ1-5, with D perhaps TRBD1 (6 bases). V dropped 5 bases and J dropped 5 bases, with 10 bases sitting between them. CDR1 and CDR2 (germline): SNHLY, FYNNEI. There are 13 residues in the CDR3. Written as DNA, the CDR3 is TGTGCCAGCAGTCGGGAGGGGGATCAGCCCCAGCATTTT. It translates to CASSREGDQPQHF.

CDR3 sequence (DNA): TGTGCCAGCAGTCCTTCAGTCACCGGGGAGCTGTTTTTT. Its translation is CASSPSVTGELFF. The chain combines TRBV7-9 with TRBJ2-2, with no clear D. The V end lost 6 bases, the J end lost 4 bases, and 9 bases lay between the germline ends. CDR1 is SEHNR, CDR2 FQNEAQ, per germline (reference sequence). CDR3 length: 13 residues.

The V gene is TRBV6-5, the J gene TRBJ2-2; TRBD1 is a possible D gene (5 bases). Per germline, CDR1 MNHEY and CDR2 SVGAGI. Trimming took 6 bases from V and 3 from J, leaving 11 bases between them. This CDR3 is built from 14 residues. This CDR3 is CASRSSRDTGELFF. The CDR3 bases are TGTGCCAGCAGGTCATCCAGGGACACCGGGGAGCTGTTTTTT.

The V call is TRBV9, the J call TRBJ2-5; TRBD2 matches 8 bases. Germline trimming cut 4 bases from V and 4 bases from J; bases unmatched to any gene: 6. Germline CDR1 SGDLS, CDR2 YYNGEE. The CDR3 is 14 residues long. CDR3 amino acids: CASSRESGGETQYF. The DNA of the CDR3 is TGTGCCAGCAGCCGGGAAAGCGGGGGAGAGACCCAGTACTTC.

The rearrangement uses TRBV4-2 and TRBJ1-1; possible D gene TRBD1, 5 bases. Trimming left V 4 bases short and J 3 bases short, with 18 bases between. This CDR3 comprises 16 residues. CDR1 and CDR2 (germline): LGHNA, YNFKEQ. In DNA form, the CDR3 reads TGTGCCAGCAGCCCCCAGGGAGGGTTTGTGGACACTGAAGCTTTCTTT. This encodes CASSPQGGFVDTEAFF.

The V and J genes are TRBV3-1 (or the pseudogene TRBV3-2) and TRBJ2-2; D possibly corresponds to TRBD2 (5 bases). Germline values: CDR1 LGHDT, CDR2 YNNKEL (reference sequence). The CDR3 length is 14 residues. Trimming left V 1 base short and J 6 bases short, with 9 bases between. CDR3 region: CASSQAGSPGELFF. The CDR3 nucleotides are TGTGCCAGCAGCCAAGCGGGGTCCCCCGGGGAGCTGTTTTTT.

This chain connects TRBV7-2 to TRBJ2-2; 10 nucleotides align to TRBD1. The CDR3 length is 18 residues. Per germline, CDR1 SGHTA and CDR2 FQGNSA. The V gene end was trimmed by 1 base and the J gene end by 5 bases; junction bases not matched to a gene: 10. CDR3 loop: CASSLEVWDRGGTGELFF. CDR3 nucleotides: TGTGCCAGCAGCTTAGAGGTGTGGGACAGGGGAGGGACCGGGGAGCTGTTTTTT.

The chain joins TRBV5-8 to TRBJ1-5; TRBD1 matches at 10 bases. The germline V gene has CDR1 SGHTS and CDR2 YDEGEE. V lost 4 bases to trimming and J lost 2 bases; unmatched junction nucleotides: 3. The CDR3 extends over 15 amino acids. CDR3 region: CASSRQGAGNQPQHF. The CDR3 DNA is TGTGCCAGCAGCCGACAGGGGGCGGGCAATCAGCCCCAGCATTTT.

The J gene is TRBJ2-5, the V gene TRBV6-5; 7 nucleotides agree with TRBD2. The CDR3 sequence is 15 residues long. Germline assignment: CDR1 MNHEY and CDR2 SVGAGI. V gave up 2 bases and J gave up 4 bases; unmatched junction bases: 7. CDR3 in amino acids: CASSYGRGGRETQYF. In DNA form, the CDR3 reads TGTGCCAGCAGTTACGGAAGGGGAGGGCGAGAGACCCAGTACTTC.

The V call is TRBV14, the J call TRBJ2-5; 7 bases match TRBD1. The germline V gene encodes CDR1 SGHDN and CDR2 FVKESK. Losses at the gene ends were 0 bases for V and 5 bases for J; bases not matched to a gene: 15. The CDR3 runs to 18 residues. The CDR3 region is CASSQDARHGTGDETQYF. The CDR3 DNA sequence: TGTGCCAGCAGCCAAGATGCGAGGCATGGAACAGGGGACGAGACCCAGTACTTC.

The gene calls are TRBV19 and TRBJ2-1; D possibly corresponds to TRBD1 (6 bases). CDR3 length: 15 amino acids. Trimming took off 5 bases at V and 5 bases at J, with 16 bases between the two ends. Germline values: CDR1 LNHDA, CDR2 SQIVND (reference sequence). CDR3 residues: CASSRSAGVNNEQFF. The CDR3 DNA reads as TGTGCCAGTAGTCGTTCGGCAGGGGTAAACAATGAGCAGTTCTTC.

A single count supports this clone. The chain links TRBV5-1 to TRBJ2-3; no clear D gene. CDR1 is SGHRS and CDR2 is YFSETQ in the germline V gene. V was trimmed by 4 bases and J by 2 bases, leaving 20 bases between them. CDR3 length: 17 residues. The chain's CDR3 is CASSTGASLRNTDTQYF. CDR3 bases: TGCGCCAGCAGCACTGGAGCGAGCCTCCGGAACACAGATACGCAGTATTTT.

The chain has TRBV29-1 and TRBJ1-1; the D gene is possibly TRBD1 (5 bases). This CDR3 is 14 amino acids long. Germline V gene data show CDR1 as SQVTM and CDR2 as ANQGSEA. The V and J ends lost 7 bases and 4 bases respectively, with 19 bases between them. CDR3 bases: TGCAGCGGCTCCTCGGGGGTTGGGGTCACTGAAGCTTTCTTT. Its translation is CSGSSGVGVTEAFF.

The chain combines TRBV9 with TRBJ2-3; 7 bases match TRBD2. The length of the CDR3 is 17 residues. Germline V gives CDR1 SGDLS, CDR2 YYNGEE. V dropped 3 bases and J dropped 6; count of bases not matched to a gene: 16. CDR3 amino acids: CASSAGTISSSGDTQYF. CDR3 sequence (DNA): TGTGCCAGCAGCGCGGGGACTATAAGTTCGAGTGGGGATACGCAGTATTTT.

In regard to this clone: The junction differs from germline at one of its ends, possibly a read error. The chain employs TRBV5-6 and TRBJ2-3; TRBD2 agrees at 9 bases. Germline CDR1 SGHDT, CDR2 YYEEEE. There are 16 residues in the CDR3. CDR3 DNA: TGTGCCAGCAGCCCCGGGACTAGCAAAGGCACACATACGCAGTATTTT. Residues: CASSPGTSKGTHTQYF.

The chain carries TRBV11-2 and TRBJ2-3; a possible D gene is TRBD2 (5 bases). The length of the CDR3 is 14 residues. V shed 5 bases and J shed 3 bases, with 12 bases lying between them. Germline lookup yields CDR1 SGHAT and CDR2 FQNNGV. CDR3 amino acids: CASSPGSLTDTQYF. Written as DNA, the CDR3 is TGTGCCAGCAGCCCGGGGTCCCTTACAGATACGCAGTATTTT.

The chain joins TRBV27 to TRBJ1-2, with 7 positions matching TRBD1. The CDR3 is made up of 15 amino acids. The germline gives CDR1 MNHEY, CDR2 SMNVEV (reference sequence). V was pared by 3 bases and J by 8 bases, with 12 bases of the junction left unmatched. The CDR3: CASSFGDRTSMGYTF. In DNA form, the CDR3 reads TGTGCCAGCAGTTTCGGGGACAGAACCTCTATGGGCTACACCTTC.

This chain links TRBV7-9 with TRBJ2-7; 10 bases agree with TRBD1. CDR1 is SEHNR and CDR2 is FQNEAQ in the germline V gene (reference sequence). The length of the CDR3 is 13 residues. V lost 5 bases and J lost 10; bases outside the gene matches: 8. The CDR3 DNA reads as TGTGCCAGCAGCACCAGGGACAGGGGCGATCAGTACTTC. Translation: CASSTRDRGDQYF.

The chain recombines TRBV6-5 with TRBJ1-2; D perhaps matches TRBD1 (6 bases). Germline CDR1 MNHEY, CDR2 SVGAGI. The CDR3 totals 14 residues. V was cut by 7 bases and J by 4 bases, with 16 bases left in between. Written as DNA, the CDR3 is TGTGCCAGCATATTGTTAAAACAGGGCTATGGCTACACCTTC. It encodes CASILLKQGYGYTF.

This chain connects TRBV5-1 to TRBJ2-3, with 7 bases aligning to TRBD1. Trimming removed 1 base from V and 4 bases from J; junction bases left unmatched: 12. This CDR3 has 17 amino acids. CDR1 is SGHRS and CDR2 is YFSETQ in the germline V gene. CDR3 sequence: CASSLYPLQGFSDTQYF. CDR3 DNA sequence: TGCGCCAGCAGCTTGTACCCCCTACAGGGGTTTTCAGATACGCAGTATTTT.

This clone was observed once. J is TRBJ1-4 and V is TRBV2; 9 bases align to TRBD1. With 8 bases clipped from V and 0 bases from J, the junction kept 4 bases outside the gene matches. Germline lookup yields CDR1 SNHLY and CDR2 FYNNEI. The length of the CDR3 is 15 residues. CDR3 DNA: TGTGCCAGCGGGGGACAGGGTGCAACTAATGAAAAACTGTTTTTT. Protein product: CASGGQGATNEKLFF. Full variable domain (outside the CDR3, taken from reference TRBV2 and TRBJ1-4): EPEVTQTPSHQVTQMGQEVILRCVPISNHLYFYWYRQILGQKVEFLVSFYNNEISEKSEIFDDQFSVERPDGSNFTLKIRSTKLEDSAMYFCASGGQGATNEKLFFGSGTQLSVL.

This clone is a singleton in its sample. The chain joins TRBV30 to TRBJ1-2; 7 bases are shared with TRBD1. The ends lost 8 bases at V and 4 bases at J; junction bases unmatched: 13. The CDR3 has 14 amino acids. Germline V gives CDR1 GTSNPN, CDR2 SVGIG (reference sequence). This chain's CDR3 is CATGWPGQPYGYTF. The CDR3 DNA follows: TGTGCCACCGGTTGGCCGGGACAGCCCTATGGCTACACCTTC.

This rearrangement joins TRBV30 to TRBJ1-5; D is possibly TRBD1 (5 bases). The CDR3 is 14 amino acids. Trimming took off 3 bases at V and 4 bases at J, with 13 bases between the two ends. CDR1 and CDR2 from the germline V gene are GTSNPN and SVGIG (reference sequence). DNA for the CDR3: TGTGCCTGGAGCCGTACCGGGGGGAATCAGCCCCAGCATTTT. Amino acids: CAWSRTGGNQPQHF.

This clone has just one count. At the DNA level, this CDR3 is encoded by other sequences in the same sample as well. V usage is TRBV7-2 and J usage is TRBJ2-7, with TRBD1 matching 11 bases. CDR1 and CDR2 (germline): SGHTA, FQGNSA. Trimming removed 5 bases from V and 2 bases from J; junction bases left unmatched: 2. CDR3 size: 14 residues. The CDR3 is CASSLGQGAYEQYF. In nucleotides, the CDR3 is TGTGCCAGCAGCCTGGGACAGGGGGCCTACGAGCAGTACTTC.

This chain uses TRBV7-2 with TRBJ2-7; D is ambiguous. This CDR3 has 15 residues. V gave up 1 base and J gave up 3 bases, with 13 bases separating them. CDR1 SGHTA and CDR2 FQGNSA come from the germline V gene. The CDR3 protein is CASSLGPRGDYEQYF. CDR3 DNA: TGTGCCAGCAGCTTAGGGCCCAGAGGTGACTACGAGCAGTACTTC. Combining the CDR3 with reference TRBV7-2 and TRBJ2-7 gives the whole variable domain GAGVSQSPSNKVTEKGKDVELRCDPISGHTALYWYRQSLGQGLEFLIYFQGNSAPDKSGLPSDRFSAERTGGSVSTLTIQRTQQEDSAVYLCASSLGPRGDYEQYFGPGTRLTVT.

In its sample, this clone was seen once. The chain carries TRBV5-1 and TRBJ1-1; D is perhaps TRBD1 (6 bases). Germline V gene lookup returns CDR1 SGHRS and CDR2 YFSETQ. The V gene lost 3 bases and the J gene lost 11 bases, with 17 bases spanning the gap. This CDR3 has 13 amino acids. The CDR3 loop reads CASSSTRGGDAFF. CDR3 in DNA: TGCGCCAGCAGCTCCACCCGGGGGGGCGATGCTTTCTTT.